These 24 T cell receptor beta chains were all obtained from the same sample, sequenced in a study of identical twins listed by TCRdb under 2016. Libraries were prepared through 5' RACE. Instrument on record: Illumina HiSeq 2000. TCRdb passed the public sequencing reads through fastp at Q25 and MiXCR, retaining productive beta sequences. Merged by CDR3 protein, the rows form single entries marked with the most common genes and DNA. The sample profile shows some 1,700,000 distinct CDR3 sequences; around 29% of them were found once. More than 0.25% of the sample rests with the top ten. The sequenced sample consisted of cord blood. Receptors were obtained from a newborn girl in good health.

This clonotype is a singleton in its sample. The V and J genes are TRBV30 and TRBJ1-2; D ambiguous. This CDR3 comprises 12 residues. With 5 bases removed from V and 8 bases from J, the gap between germline ends came to 15 bases. Looked up from germline, CDR1 is GTSNPN and CDR2 is SVGIG (reference sequence). CDR3 sequence (DNA): TGTGCCTGGGGGTGGGCAGGATTCGGCTACACCTTC. It yields the protein CAWGWAGFGYTF. Looking up the rest from reference TRBV30 and TRBJ1-2 gives the full variable domain: SQTIHQWPATLVQPVGSPLSLECTVEGTSNPNLYWYRQAAGRGLQLLFYSVGIGQISSEVPQNLSASRPQDRQFILSSKKLLLSDSGFYLCAWGWAGFGYTFGSGTRLTVV.

This clonotype was detected a few times. The chain is built from TRBV7-6 and TRBJ1-2; maybe TRBD1 (6 bases). The germline gives CDR1 SGHVS, CDR2 FNYEAQ. Trimming left V 1 base short and J 4 bases short, with 10 bases between. The CDR3 runs to 14 residues. CDR3 DNA sequence: TGTGCCAGCAGCTTAGAGGGGGGTAGCTATGGCTACACCTTC. Translated: CASSLEGGSYGYTF.

CDR3: CAISDHRGYNEQYF. Written as DNA, the CDR3 is TGTGCCATCAGTGATCACAGGGGGTACAATGAGCAGTACTTC. The chain is built from TRBV10-3 and TRBJ2-7; 8 bases agree with TRBD1. Trimming cost V 3 bases and J 7 bases; bases outside gene matches: 8. Germline V gene sequence: CDR1 ENHRY, CDR2 SYGVKD. The CDR3 contains 14 residues.

V usage is TRBV3-1 and J usage is TRBJ2-3, with 10 positions matching TRBD2. The germline gives CDR1 LGHDT, CDR2 YNNKEL (reference sequence). V lost 5 bases to trimming and J lost 2 bases; unmatched junction nucleotides: 7. CDR3 length: 16 residues. The CDR3 reads CASSNQREGPTDTQYF. As DNA, the CDR3 is TGTGCCAGCAGCAATCAGCGGGAGGGCCCCACAGATACGCAGTATTTT.

This chain uses TRBV7-8 with TRBJ2-7; D is possibly TRBD2 (5 bases). The CDR3 loop spans 14 amino acids. The V end was cut by 7 bases, the J end by 3 bases, with 16 bases between. Germline CDR1 and CDR2: SGHVS and FQNEAQ. The CDR3 loop reads CASTPLEGLYEQYF. In DNA, the CDR3 is TGTGCCAGCACTCCCCTAGAGGGCCTCTACGAGCAGTACTTC. The full variable domain, rest sourced from reference TRBV7-8 and TRBJ2-7, is GAGVSQSPRYKVAKRGQDVALRCDPISGHVSLFWYQQALGQGPEFLTYFQNEAQLDKSGLPSDRFFAERPEGSVSTLKIQRTQQEDSAVYLCASTPLEGLYEQYFGPGTRLTVT.

This clonotype has only a few counts. V is TRBV20-1 and J is TRBJ2-5, with 9 bases identical to TRBD1. This CDR3 spans 14 amino acids. With 0 bases clipped from V and 5 bases from J, the junction kept 4 bases outside the gene matches. From germline, CDR1 is DFQATT and CDR2 SNEGSKA (reference sequence). Written as DNA, the CDR3 is TGCAGTGCTAGAGAGGACAGGGGAGCGGAGACCCAGTACTTC. Translated, it gives CSAREDRGAETQYF.

The gene calls are TRBV6-5 and TRBJ1-5; D is undetermined. V lost 8 bases to trimming and J lost 6 bases, with 17 bases between them. The CDR3 is made up of 14 amino acids. Germline values: CDR1 MNHEY, CDR2 SVGAGI. This CDR3 reads CASARAGWGQPQHF. CDR3 bases: TGTGCCAGCGCCCGGGCCGGGTGGGGTCAGCCCCAGCATTTT.

CDR3 coding DNA: TGTGCCAGCAGCGTAGTAGCGGGGGTTATGAATGAGCAGTTCTTC. Protein: CASSVVAGVMNEQFF. This chain joins TRBV9 and TRBJ2-1; TRBD2 agrees at 9 bases. The CDR3 is 15 residues long. In germline, CDR1 is SGDLS, CDR2 YYNGEE. Unmatched junction bases numbered 5, after V lost 0 bases and J lost 7 bases. The full variable domain, in which reference TRBV9 and TRBJ2-1 provide the parts outside the CDR3, is DSGVTQTPKHLITATGQRVTLRCSPRSGDLSVYWYQQSLDQGLQFLIQYYNGEERAKGNILERFSAQQFPDLHSELNLSSLELGDSALYFCASSVVAGVMNEQFFGPGTRLTVL.

The chain uses TRBV24-1 and TRBJ2-1, with 10 bases fitting TRBD2. CDR3 length: 18 residues. The V segment lost 3 bases and the J segment 2 bases; nucleotides outside the gene matches: 9. The V gene's germline CDR1 is KGHDR and CDR2 SFDVKD. CDR3 loop: CATSDPGSSGSPYNEQFF. The CDR3 DNA follows: TGTGCCACCAGTGATCCAGGATCTAGCGGGAGCCCCTACAATGAGCAGTTCTTC.

The chain links TRBV19 to TRBJ2-7; 10 nucleotides line up with TRBD2. The CDR3 covers 14 residues. J lost 3 bases, V lost 4 bases, and 3 bases had no gene match. CDR1 and CDR2 (germline): LNHDA, SQIVND (reference sequence). DNA of the CDR3: TGTGCCAGTAGTAAGACTAGCGGGTTCTACGAGCAGTACTTC. Protein: CASSKTSGFYEQYF.

This clonotype has more than one count but fewer than ten. This chain joins TRBV11-2 and TRBJ2-3, with 7 nucleotides matching TRBD2. The CDR3 runs 16 residues. Trimming cost V 2 bases and J 2 bases; bases outside gene matches: 7. Germline assignment: CDR1 SGHAT and CDR2 FQNNGV. The chain's CDR3 is CASSLHRDYHTDTQYF. CDR3 DNA: TGTGCCAGCAGCTTACACCGGGACTACCACACAGATACGCAGTATTTT.

This sequence joins TRBV2 and TRBJ1-2; 10 nucleotides line up with TRBD1. Germline trimming cut 0 bases from V and 3 bases from J; bases unmatched to any gene: 1. CDR3 size: 15 residues. Germline V lookup: CDR1 SNHLY, CDR2 FYNNEI. The CDR3 nucleotides read TGTGCCAGCAGTGAAGCGACAGGGGGCGACTATGGCTACACCTTC. Protein sequence: CASSEATGGDYGYTF.

The chain employs TRBV5-6 and TRBJ1-4, with 7 bases identical to TRBD1. The germline CDR1 and CDR2 sequences are SGHDT and YYEEEE. This CDR3 is built from 15 residues. Trimming took 0 bases from V and 8 from J; bases not matched to a gene: 7. The CDR3 sequence: CASSLVDRVEEKLFF. Written as DNA, the CDR3 is TGTGCCAGCAGCTTGGTCGACAGGGTAGAGGAAAAACTGTTTTTT.

This clonotype was picked up many times. The rearrangement links TRBV6-2 or TRBV6-3 to TRBJ2-7; no reliable D call. This CDR3 is 12 amino acids long. Per germline, CDR1 MNHEY and CDR2 SVGEGT. The V and J ends lost 0 bases and 4 bases respectively, with 4 bases between them. This CDR3 is CASSYSRYEQYF. The DNA for the CDR3 is TGTGCCAGCAGTTACTCGAGGTACGAGCAGTACTTC.

The rearrangement joins TRBV5-6 to TRBJ2-1; D gene unclear. The J call may be wrong; the DNA end is better matched by TRBJ2-7. Germline-derived CDR1 and CDR2 are SGHDT and YYEEEE. The CDR3 is made up of 13 amino acids. The CDR3 DNA is TGTGCCAGCAGCTTTATTACCTACAATGAGCAGTACTTC. Translation gives CASSFITYNEQYF.

The chain links TRBV10-3 to TRBJ2-3, with 8 bases fitting TRBD2. The CDR3 is 12 residues long. Per germline, CDR1 ENHRY and CDR2 SYGVKD. Trimming took 6 bases from V and 6 from J; bases not matched to a gene: 2. CDR3 sequence reads: CAISGRADTQYF. In DNA, the CDR3 is TGTGCCATCAGCGGGAGGGCCGATACGCAGTATTTT.

This clonotype was seen more than once but under ten times. The V call is TRBV2, the J call TRBJ2-1; 7 bases line up with TRBD1. From germline, CDR1 is SNHLY and CDR2 FYNNEI. The J segment lost 6 bases and the V segment lost 2 bases, leaving 7 bases of the junction unmatched. CDR3 size: 15 residues. As DNA, the CDR3 is TGTGCCAGCAGTGAACTAGGGGGCCCCCTCAATGAGCAGTTCTTC. The encoded protein is CASSELGGPLNEQFF.

This clonotype was observed a few times. J is TRBJ1-2 and V is TRBV5-1; D is uncertain. This CDR3 has 15 residues. The V and J ends lost 2 bases and 0 bases respectively, with 11 bases between them. Germline V CDR1 and CDR2: SGHRS, YFSETQ. The CDR3 reads CASSFSPRTNYGYTF. The CDR3 DNA is TGCGCCAGCAGCTTTAGTCCGAGGACTAACTATGGCTACACCTTC.

As concerns this clonotype: Germline and junction disagree at one end, which may indicate a read error. V usage is TRBV27 and J usage is TRBJ1-4; 7 bases fit TRBD1. The CDR3 sequence is 16 residues long. Germline CDR1 and CDR2: MNHEY and SMNVEV (reference sequence). The CDR3 nucleotides read TGTGCCAACAGTACAGGGGTACTGCGATATGGGGAAAAACTGTTTTTT. This translates into CANSTGVLRYGEKLFF.

The chain carries TRBV14 and TRBJ1-2, with 7 bases matching TRBD1. This CDR3 contains 16 residues. The V gene end was trimmed by 3 bases and the J gene end by 1 base; junction bases not matched to a gene: 8. Germline V gives CDR1 SGHDN, CDR2 FVKESK. The DNA for the CDR3 is TGTGCCAGCAGCCAGATGACAGGGTCCCGTAACTATGGCTACACCTTC. Amino acid sequence: CASSQMTGSRNYGYTF.

CDR3 loop: CSASTSVEKDTQYF. Written as DNA, the CDR3 is TGCAGCGCATCTACTAGCGTCGAGAAAGATACGCAGTATTTT. The rearrangement joins TRBV29-1 to TRBJ2-3, with 7 positions matching TRBD2. The CDR3 extends over 14 amino acids. V was pared by 7 bases and J by 5 bases, with 12 bases of the junction left unmatched. Germline V lookup: CDR1 SQVTM, CDR2 ANQGSEA.

The chain links TRBV25-1 to TRBJ2-7; D might be TRBD1 (6 bases). Looked up from germline, CDR1 is MGHDK and CDR2 is SYGVNS. There are 15 residues in the CDR3. Trimming pared 1 base from V and 0 bases from J, leaving 10 bases between. In DNA form, the CDR3 reads TGTGCCAGCAGTGAATCTGGGGGCTACTCCTACGAGCAGTACTTC. Its translation is CASSESGGYSYEQYF.

The chain couples TRBV7-2 to TRBJ2-1; 9 nucleotides match TRBD2. The CDR3 is 15 residues long. Germline V CDR1 and CDR2: SGHTA, FQGNSA. With 2 bases clipped from V and 8 bases from J, the junction kept 7 bases outside the gene matches. This chain's CDR3 is CASSLIAGAADEQFF. The DNA for the CDR3 is TGTGCCAGCAGCTTAATAGCGGGGGCCGCCGATGAGCAGTTCTTC. The whole variable domain, remainder taken from reference TRBV7-2 and TRBJ2-1, is GAGVSQSPSNKVTEKGKDVELRCDPISGHTALYWYRQSLGQGLEFLIYFQGNSAPDKSGLPSDRFSAERTGGSVSTLTIQRTQQEDSAVYLCASSLIAGAADEQFFGPGTRLTVL.

This clonotype was observed a handful of times. The J gene is TRBJ2-7, the V gene TRBV25-1, with 15 nucleotides matching TRBD2. The CDR3 sequence is 17 residues long. Germline CDR1 and CDR2: MGHDK and SYGVNS. V gave up 6 bases and J gave up 2 bases; unmatched junction bases: 8. CDR3 DNA sequence: TGTGCCAGCAGCCAACTTGGACTAGCGGGGGGGCCCTACGAGCAGTACTTC. Translating gives CASSQLGLAGGPYEQYF.